The 5 T cell receptor beta chains presented below share a single source sample, sequenced in a study of early T cells in non-severe SARS-CoV-2 infection. TCRdb passed the 5' RACE reads through MiXCR, listing each CDR3 protein once. The table includes 60,000 to 75,000 distinct CDR3 sequences, about an eighth detected once. Sequences were derived from whole blood, sampled at baseline. The receptor set was obtained from an adult who was a healthcare worker with PCR-confirmed SARS-CoV-2 infection or an uninfected control (not recorded which).

This clonotype was detected many times. The rearrangement joins TRBV15 to TRBJ1-6; D is unclear. Germline loops: CDR1 LNHNV, CDR2 YYDKDF (reference sequence). The CDR3 has 14 residues. V shed 0 bases and J shed 10 bases, with 10 bases lying between them. This CDR3 is CATSRDAEGSPLHF. DNA for the CDR3: TGTGCCACCAGCAGAGATGCAGAAGGGTCACCCCTCCACTTT.

The chain uses TRBV5-1 and TRBJ2-2; weak D call: TRBD1 (6 bases). Germline V lookup: CDR1 SGHRS, CDR2 YFSETQ. CDR3 size: 16 residues. Deletions cut 1 base from V and 4 bases from J, with 14 bases between. The CDR3 nucleotides read TGCGCCAGCAGCTTGAGTACAGGGCCCCCCACCGGGGAGCTGTTTTTT. Translated: CASSLSTGPPTGELFF.

A few counts support this clonotype. The chain employs TRBV4-1 and TRBJ2-1, with TRBD2 identical over 8 bases. With 1 base clipped from V and 7 bases from J, the junction kept 9 bases outside the gene matches. From germline, CDR1 is MGHRA and CDR2 YSYEKL. This CDR3 region has 16 residues. The CDR3 protein is CASSQGGGKNWNEQFF. CDR3 in DNA: TGCGCCAGCAGCCAAGGCGGGGGGAAGAACTGGAATGAGCAGTTCTTC.

This clonotype was observed many times. V and J are TRBV6-1 and TRBJ1-2, with D uncertain. V was cut by 1 base and J by 4 bases, with 13 bases left in between. The CDR3 consists of 15 residues. Per the germline V gene, CDR1 is MNHNS and CDR2 is SASEGT. CDR3 coding DNA: TGTGCCAGCAGTGAAGGCCCCGGGGTGGTCTATGGCTACACCTTC. This encodes CASSEGPGVVYGYTF.

Regarding this clonotype: This CDR3 is missing its conserved last phenylalanine or tryptophan, likely due to a read error. The chain has TRBV7-2 and TRBJ2-1; 9 bases match TRBD1. The CDR3 is 15 amino acids. The V gene end was trimmed by 5 bases and the J gene end by 10 bases; junction bases not matched to a gene: 12. Germline CDR1 SGHTA, CDR2 FQGNSA. In DNA form, the CDR3 reads TGTGCCAGCAGCATAAAGGGACAGGGATCAAGCGAGCAGTTCCTC. Translated, it gives CASSIKGQGSSEQFL.